This T cell receptor beta chain is drawn from a study of metastatic and nonmetastatic thyroid tumors. Study-wide context: Across peripheral blood and tumor or nodule tissue samples taken from malignant and benign thyroid patients, the repertoires were compared with one another. Overall study results and limits: For both blood and tumor, malignant thyroid tumors reportedly showed significantly higher TCR beta diversity than benign nodules did.

With respect to this clone: Antigen: not known.

There were no patients who had received any treatment before thyroid surgery. The V and J ends lost 3 bases and 0 bases respectively, with 10 bases between them. This CDR3 has 15 amino acids. Germline values: CDR1 SGHAT, CDR2 FQNNGV. Per the original data handling: Researchers built a distant-metastasis classifier for papillary thyroid cancer that drew on CDR3 differences across clinicopathological groups. TCRdb re-called the PCR reads through MiXCR. The V and J calls and clone size are TCRdb's, not the authors'. In the table there are about 4,100 clones, roughly a third of which are singletons. Sequencing was carried out using adjacent normal tissue. V and J are TRBV11-2 and TRBJ2-3; weak D call: TRBD1 (7 bases). This TCR derives from a male donor with papillary thyroid cancer or a benign thyroid nodule (not recorded which). Some clones in this sample may be carry-over from other donors' samples. CDR3 in amino acids: CASSFRGVSTDTQYF. CDR3 DNA sequence: TGTGCCAGCAGCTTCAGGGGGGTTAGCACAGATACGCAGTATTTT.